What follows is one T cell receptor (beta chain) and its context. The antigen is undetermined. These data come from a study of chemoradiotherapy in HPV16-positive cancers. Findings and caveats of the study: In HPV16-positive patients, HPV-responsive T-cell expansion tracked better recurrence-free survival.

Samples were taken several times over chemoradiotherapy. V was shortened by 3 bases and J by 0 bases, with 17 bases between the two germline ends. This CDR3 is built from 17 residues. Germline V lookup: CDR1 LNHDA, CDR2 SQIVND (reference sequence). The protocol was immunoSEQ multiplex PCR, while the TCRdb copy is restricted to in-frame clones and leaves out a portion. The table shows 45,000 to 60,000 clones, with roughly 90% occurring only once. The J gene is TRBJ1-1, the V gene TRBV19; D is perhaps TRBD1 (5 bases). Sequencing was performed on blood, taken from a patient who underwent chemoradiotherapy. The clonotype was recovered from a human donor with HPV-associated anogenital cancer. The CDR3 coding sequence is TGTGCCAGTAGTATGGCCACTGATCGCAGGGTGAACACTGAAGCTTTCTTT. This gives the protein CASSMATDRRVNTEAFF.